Following are 14 T cell receptor beta chains from one sample sequenced in a study of neurological immune-mediated disorders. MiXCR, applied by TCRdb to the 5' RACE reads, yields one record per CDR3 protein. The sample includes about 70,000 distinct CDR3 sequences, 4.8% of them seen just once. Input material: PBMCs. These TCRs come from a woman in her seventies with multiple sclerosis.

Ten or more counts support this clonotype. The DNA of the CDR3 is TGCGCCAGCAGCCAAGGCCGCGTGGGGGCCCGGTGGTATGGCTACACCTTC. The encoded protein is CASSQGRVGARWYGYTF. The genes are TRBV4-1 and TRBJ1-2; D is possibly TRBD1 (6 bases). The CDR3 contains 17 residues. CDR1 is MGHRA and CDR2 is YSYEKL in the germline V gene. V was trimmed by 1 base and J by 5 bases, leaving 20 bases between them.

This clonotype was seen repeatedly, ten times or more. The chain combines TRBV7-2 with TRBJ1-1; tentative D call: TRBD1 (5 bases). The CDR3 sequence is 13 residues long. The ends were cut back, 0 bases at V and 11 bases at J, with 13 bases in the middle. Per the germline V gene, CDR1 is SGHTA and CDR2 is FQGNSA. DNA for the CDR3: TGTGCCAGCAGCTTAGCGGTCGAGGGGCGGGCTTTCTTT. Amino acids: CASSLAVEGRAFF.

CDR3 sequence reads: CASSIWTGIGDEQFF. Here the CDR3 DNA reads TGTGCCAGCAGCATCTGGACAGGGATTGGCGATGAGCAGTTCTTC. The genes are TRBV7-2 and TRBJ2-1; 8 bases match TRBD1. Germline V gene sequence: CDR1 SGHTA, CDR2 FQGNSA. The V gene end was trimmed by 5 bases and the J gene end by 8 bases; junction bases not matched to a gene: 11. CDR3 length: 15 residues. Supplemented by reference TRBV7-2 and TRBJ2-1, the full variable domain reads GAGVSQSPSNKVTEKGKDVELRCDPISGHTALYWYRQSLGQGLEFLIYFQGNSAPDKSGLPSDRFSAERTGGSVSTLTIQRTQQEDSAVYLCASSIWTGIGDEQFFGPGTRLTVL.

The chain links TRBV20-1 to TRBJ2-2; TRBD1 matches at 9 bases. Germline CDR1 reads DFQATT; CDR2 reads SNEGSKA (reference sequence). The V and J ends lost 2 bases and 3 bases, in that order; junction bases with no gene match: 7. The CDR3 loop spans 16 amino acids. The CDR3: CSARPARQGDTGELFF. The CDR3 DNA reads TGCAGTGCTAGACCAGCCCGACAGGGGGACACCGGGGAGCTGTTTTTT.

This clonotype came up many times. CDR3 coding DNA: TGTGCCAGCAGTCCCCCGGGGGGGCGCTACGAGCAGTACTTC. Amino acid sequence: CASSPPGGRYEQYF. This sequence joins TRBV12-3 or TRBV12-4 and TRBJ2-7; 8 bases agree with TRBD2. This CDR3 has 14 residues. The V and J ends lost 5 bases and 3 bases, in that order; junction bases with no gene match: 6.

This clonotype has a count of ten or more. The chain combines TRBV7-9 with TRBJ2-3; 7 nucleotides align to TRBD2. The J segment lost 5 bases and the V segment lost 5 bases, leaving 16 bases of the junction unmatched. CDR1 is SEHNR, CDR2 FQNEAQ, per germline (reference sequence). The CDR3 is made up of 17 amino acids. CDR3 nucleotides: TGTGCCAGCAGCCCGTCCGCGGCGCGGGAGTATGTAGATACGCAGTATTTT. Encoded protein: CASSPSAAREYVDTQYF.

This clonotype appeared many times. The chain links TRBV9 to TRBJ2-7, with TRBD2 matching over 9 bases. This CDR3 spans 15 amino acids. V shed 4 bases and J 4 bases; nucleotides not matched to a gene: 9. Germline CDR1 and CDR2: SGDLS and YYNGEE. CDR3 amino acids: CASSQVASGTYEQYF. The DNA for the CDR3 is TGTGCCAGCAGCCAAGTGGCTAGCGGGACGTACGAGCAGTACTTC.

This clonotype was found many times. The gene calls are TRBV7-9 and TRBJ1-2, with D unresolved. In germline, CDR1 is SEHNR, CDR2 FQNEAQ (reference sequence). The CDR3 sequence is 11 residues long. V lost 7 bases to trimming and J lost 8 bases, with 11 bases between them. CDR3 region: CASTYGEGYTF. The CDR3 DNA sequence: TGTGCCAGCACCTATGGGGAGGGCTACACCTTC.

In this sample, this clonotype turned up many times. The chain is built from TRBV6-2 or TRBV6-3 and TRBJ2-7, with D possibly being TRBD1 (6 bases). CDR1 is MNHEY, CDR2 SVGEGT, per germline. Trimming took 2 bases from V and 5 from J, leaving 19 bases between them. CDR3 length: 16 amino acids. The CDR3 here is CASSYPSDRPMNEQYF. In nucleotides, the CDR3 is TGTGCCAGCAGTTACCCGTCGGACAGACCCATGAACGAGCAGTACTTC.

This clonotype was seen many times. V is TRBV20-1 and J is TRBJ1-5, with TRBD1 matching over 10 bases. This CDR3 contains 14 residues. V gave up 6 bases and J gave up 2 bases; unmatched junction bases: 4. Germline V gene data show CDR1 as DFQATT and CDR2 as SNEGSKA (reference sequence). The CDR3 coding sequence is TGCAGTGCCCGGGACAGGGGAGGCAATCAGCCCCAGCATTTT. Translation: CSARDRGGNQPQHF.

This clonotype was seen at least ten times. J is TRBJ1-6 and V is TRBV7-2, with 8 bases lining up with TRBD1. Germline CDR1 is SGHTA and CDR2 is FQGNSA. This CDR3 contains 18 residues. Unmatched junction bases numbered 5, after V lost 1 base and J lost 0 bases. The CDR3, as DNA: TGTGCCAGCAGCTTAGTAGGGACAGGTAGCTCCTATAATTCACCCCTCCACTTT. This translates into CASSLVGTGSSYNSPLHF.

Concerning this clonotype itself: A much bigger clone sits one base away, suggesting this may be a read error. The chain joins TRBV9 to TRBJ1-2; D is ambiguous. V was shortened by 0 bases and J by 5 bases, with 11 bases between the two germline ends. Germline V gene data show CDR1 as SGDLS and CDR2 as YYNGEE. The CDR3 length is 14 residues. CDR3 protein: CASSVDEKGYGYTF. CDR3 sequence (DNA): TGTGCCAGCAGCGTAGATGAGAAAGGTTATGGCTACACCTTC. Combining the CDR3 with reference TRBV9 and TRBJ1-2 gives the whole variable domain DSGVTQTPKHLITATGQRVTLRCSPRSGDLSVYWYQQSLDQGLQFLIQYYNGEERAKGNILERFSAQQFPDLHSELNLSSLELGDSALYFCASSVDEKGYGYTFGSGTRLTVV.

This clonotype was picked up many times. The CDR3 bases are TGCGCCAGCAGCTTGGACAGGGGGTATGGCTACACCTTC. Its protein is CASSLDRGYGYTF. The J gene is TRBJ1-2, the V gene TRBV5-1; 8 nucleotides line up with TRBD1. Germline V lookup: CDR1 SGHRS, CDR2 YFSETQ. This CDR3 region has 13 residues. The trim removed 0 bases at V and 5 bases at J, leaving 0 bases unmatched.

The sample holds a few counts of this clonotype. The chain employs TRBV6-2 or TRBV6-3 and TRBJ1-1; D remains ambiguous. CDR1 MNHEY and CDR2 SVGEGT come from the germline V gene. The CDR3 spans 13 residues. V was pared by 2 bases and J by 3 bases, with 7 bases between. CDR3: CASSYEGDTEAFF. As DNA, the CDR3 is TGTGCCAGCAGTTACGAGGGAGACACTGAAGCTTTCTTT.